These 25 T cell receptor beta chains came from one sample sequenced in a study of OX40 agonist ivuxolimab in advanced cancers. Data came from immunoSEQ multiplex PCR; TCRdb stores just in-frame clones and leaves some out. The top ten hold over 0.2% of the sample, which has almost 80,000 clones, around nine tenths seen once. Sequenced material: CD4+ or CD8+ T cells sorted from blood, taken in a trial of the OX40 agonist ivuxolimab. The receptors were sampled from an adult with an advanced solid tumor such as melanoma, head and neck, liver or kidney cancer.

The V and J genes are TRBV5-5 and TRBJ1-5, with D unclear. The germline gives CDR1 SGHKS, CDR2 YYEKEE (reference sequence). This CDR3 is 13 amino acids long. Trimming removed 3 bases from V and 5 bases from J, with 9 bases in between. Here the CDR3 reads CASSWISDQPQHF. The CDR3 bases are TGTGCCAGCAGCTGGATCTCTGATCAGCCCCAGCATTTT.

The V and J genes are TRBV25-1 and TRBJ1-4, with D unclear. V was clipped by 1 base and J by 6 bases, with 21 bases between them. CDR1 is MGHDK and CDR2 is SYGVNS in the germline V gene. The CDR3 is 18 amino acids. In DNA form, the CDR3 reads TGTGCCAGCAGTGAATTCCTCTGGCAGTCCACCCCTCATGAAAAACTGTTTTTT. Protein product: CASSEFLWQSTPHEKLFF.

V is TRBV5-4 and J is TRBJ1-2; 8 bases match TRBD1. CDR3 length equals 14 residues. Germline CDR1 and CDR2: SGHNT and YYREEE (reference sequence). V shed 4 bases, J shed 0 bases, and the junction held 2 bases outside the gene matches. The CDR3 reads CASSRQGTNYGYTF. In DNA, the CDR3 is TGTGCCAGCAGCCGACAGGGGACTAACTATGGCTACACCTTC. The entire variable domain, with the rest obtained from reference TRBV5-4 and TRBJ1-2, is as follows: ETGVTQSPTHLIKTRGQQVTLRCSSQSGHNTVSWYQQALGQGPQFIFQYYREEENGRGNFPPRFSGLQFPNYSSELNVNALELDDSALYLCASSRQGTNYGYTFGSGTRLTVV.

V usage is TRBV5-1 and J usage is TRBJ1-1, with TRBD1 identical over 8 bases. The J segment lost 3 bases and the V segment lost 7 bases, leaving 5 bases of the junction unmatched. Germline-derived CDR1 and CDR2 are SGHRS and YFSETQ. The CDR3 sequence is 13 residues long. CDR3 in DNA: TGCGCCAGCCAGGGGGCAAGGGACACTGAAGCTTTCTTT. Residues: CASQGARDTEAFF. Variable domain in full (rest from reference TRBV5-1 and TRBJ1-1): KAGVTQTPRYLIKTRGQQVTLSCSPISGHRSVSWYQQTPGQGLQFLFEYFSETQRNKGNFPGRFSGRQFSNSRSEMNVSTLELGDSALYLCASQGARDTEAFFGQGTRLTVV.

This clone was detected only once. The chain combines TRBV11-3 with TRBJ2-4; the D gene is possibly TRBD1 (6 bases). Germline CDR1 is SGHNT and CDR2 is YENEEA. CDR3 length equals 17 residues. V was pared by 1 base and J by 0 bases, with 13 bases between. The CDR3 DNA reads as TGTGCCAGCAGCTTAGTACAGGGAGTAGTAGCCAAAAACATTCAGTACTTC. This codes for CASSLVQGVVAKNIQYF.

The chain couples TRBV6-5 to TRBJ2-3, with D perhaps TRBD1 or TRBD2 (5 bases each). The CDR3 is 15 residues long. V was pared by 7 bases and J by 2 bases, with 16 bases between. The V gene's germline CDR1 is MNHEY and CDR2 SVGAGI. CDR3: CASTPTGTATDTQYF. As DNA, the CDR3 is TGTGCCAGCACCCCCACCGGGACGGCCACAGATACGCAGTATTTT.

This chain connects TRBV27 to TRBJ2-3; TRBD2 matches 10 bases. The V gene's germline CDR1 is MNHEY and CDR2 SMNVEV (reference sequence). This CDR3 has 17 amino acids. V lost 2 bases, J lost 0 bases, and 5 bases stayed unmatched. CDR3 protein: CASSLVLAGLSTDTQYF. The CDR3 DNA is TGTGCCAGCAGTTTAGTACTAGCGGGGCTGAGCACAGATACGCAGTATTTT.

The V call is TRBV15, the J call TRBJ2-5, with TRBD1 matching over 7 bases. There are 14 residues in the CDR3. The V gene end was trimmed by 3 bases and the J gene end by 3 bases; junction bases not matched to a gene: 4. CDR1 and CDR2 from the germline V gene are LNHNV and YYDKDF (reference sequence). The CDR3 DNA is TGTGCCACCAGCAGGGACAGGAACGAAGAGACCCAGTACTTC. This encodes CATSRDRNEETQYF.

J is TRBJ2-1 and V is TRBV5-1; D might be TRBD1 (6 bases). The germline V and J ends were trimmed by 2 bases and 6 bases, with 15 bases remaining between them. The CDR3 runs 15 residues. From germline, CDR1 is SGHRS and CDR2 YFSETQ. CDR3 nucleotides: TGCGCCAGCAGCTTTAGCACAGGGATTGGCAATGAGCAGTTCTTC. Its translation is CASSFSTGIGNEQFF.

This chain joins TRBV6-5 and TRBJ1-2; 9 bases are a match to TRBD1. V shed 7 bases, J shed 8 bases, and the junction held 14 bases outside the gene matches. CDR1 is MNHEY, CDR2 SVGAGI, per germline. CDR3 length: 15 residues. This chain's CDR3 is CASKRQGEGVGGYTF. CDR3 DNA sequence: TGTGCCAGCAAGCGACAGGGGGAGGGGGTCGGAGGCTACACCTTC.

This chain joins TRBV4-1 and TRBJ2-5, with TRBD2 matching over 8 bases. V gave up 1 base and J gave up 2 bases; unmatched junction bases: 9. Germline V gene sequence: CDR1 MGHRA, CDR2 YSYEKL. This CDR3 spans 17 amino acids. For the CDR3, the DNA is TGCGCCAGCAGCCAAGTTTTGGCTAGCGGGTTTCAAGAGACCCAGTACTTC. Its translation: CASSQVLASGFQETQYF.

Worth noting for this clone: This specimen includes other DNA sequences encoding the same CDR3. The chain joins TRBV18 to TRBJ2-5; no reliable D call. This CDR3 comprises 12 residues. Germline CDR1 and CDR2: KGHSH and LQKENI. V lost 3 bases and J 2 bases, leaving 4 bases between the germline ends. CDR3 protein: CASSPGQETQYF. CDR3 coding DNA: TGTGCCAGCTCACCGGGTCAAGAGACCCAGTACTTC. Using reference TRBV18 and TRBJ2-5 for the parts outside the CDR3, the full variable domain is NAGVMQNPRHLVRRRGQEARLRCSPMKGHSHVYWYRQLPEEGLKFMVYLQKENIIDESGMPKERFSAEFPKEGPSILRIQQVVRGDSAAYFCASSPGQETQYFGPGTRLLVL.

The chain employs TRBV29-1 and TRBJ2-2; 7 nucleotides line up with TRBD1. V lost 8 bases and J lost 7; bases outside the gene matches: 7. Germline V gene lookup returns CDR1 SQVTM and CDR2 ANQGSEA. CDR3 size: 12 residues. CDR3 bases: TGCAGCACCCGACAGGGCGGCGGGGAGCTGTTTTTT. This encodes CSTRQGGGELFF.

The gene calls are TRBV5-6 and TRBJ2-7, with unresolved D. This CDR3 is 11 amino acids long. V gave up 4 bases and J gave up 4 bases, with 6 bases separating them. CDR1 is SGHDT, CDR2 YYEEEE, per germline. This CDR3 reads CASSQRYEQYF. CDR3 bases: TGTGCCAGCAGCCAACGGTACGAGCAGTACTTC.

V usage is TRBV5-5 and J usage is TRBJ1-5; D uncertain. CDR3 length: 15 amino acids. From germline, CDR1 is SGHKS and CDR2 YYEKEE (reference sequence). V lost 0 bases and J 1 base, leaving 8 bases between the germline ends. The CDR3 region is CASSLEGLSNQPQHF. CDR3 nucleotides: TGTGCCAGCAGCTTGGAAGGGTTAAGCAATCAGCCCCAGCATTTT.

The CDR3 reads CASSLNAPGTGDEGYTF. In nucleotides, the CDR3 is TGTGCCAGCAGCTTAAACGCCCCCGGGACAGGCGATGAAGGCTACACCTTC. The chain joins TRBV7-3 to TRBJ1-2; 8 nucleotides line up with TRBD1. This CDR3 contains 17 residues. Germline-derived CDR1 and CDR2 are SGHTA and FQGTGA. Trimming removed 1 base from V and 8 bases from J; junction bases left unmatched: 15.

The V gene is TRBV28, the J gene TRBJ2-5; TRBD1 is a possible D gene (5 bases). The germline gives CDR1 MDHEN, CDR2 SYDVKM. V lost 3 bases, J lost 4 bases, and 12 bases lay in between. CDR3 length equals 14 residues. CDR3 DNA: TGTGCCAGCAGTTTCACCTTGGGGCGAGAGACCCAGTACTTC. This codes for CASSFTLGRETQYF.

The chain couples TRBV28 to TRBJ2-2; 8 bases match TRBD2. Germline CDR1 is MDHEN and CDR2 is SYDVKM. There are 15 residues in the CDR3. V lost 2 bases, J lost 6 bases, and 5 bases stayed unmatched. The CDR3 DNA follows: TGTGCCAGCAGTTTAGGCGGGAGGTTGGCCGGGGAGCTGTTTTTT. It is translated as CASSLGGRLAGELFF.

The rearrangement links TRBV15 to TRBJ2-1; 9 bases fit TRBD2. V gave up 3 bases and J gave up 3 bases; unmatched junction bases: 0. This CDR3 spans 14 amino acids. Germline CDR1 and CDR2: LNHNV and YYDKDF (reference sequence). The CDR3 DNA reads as TGTGCCACCAGCAGGCGGGGGGGCTACAATGAGCAGTTCTTC. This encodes CATSRRGGYNEQFF.

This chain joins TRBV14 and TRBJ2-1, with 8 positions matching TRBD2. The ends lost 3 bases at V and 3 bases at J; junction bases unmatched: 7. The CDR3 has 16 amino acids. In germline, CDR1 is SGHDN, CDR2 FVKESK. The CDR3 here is CASSHHPGLDYNEQFF. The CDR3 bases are TGTGCCAGCAGCCACCATCCGGGACTAGACTACAATGAGCAGTTCTTC.

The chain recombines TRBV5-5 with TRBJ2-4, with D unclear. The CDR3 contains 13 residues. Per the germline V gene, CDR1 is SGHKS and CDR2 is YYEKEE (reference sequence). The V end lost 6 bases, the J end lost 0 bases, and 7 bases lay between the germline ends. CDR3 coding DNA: TGTGCCAGCACGGGCCTAGCCAAAAACATTCAGTACTTC. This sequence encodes CASTGLAKNIQYF.

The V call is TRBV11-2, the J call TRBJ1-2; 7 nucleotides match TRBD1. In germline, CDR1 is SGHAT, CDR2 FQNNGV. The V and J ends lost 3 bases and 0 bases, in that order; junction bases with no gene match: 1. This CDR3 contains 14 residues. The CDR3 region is CASSLGTANYGYTF. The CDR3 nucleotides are TGTGCCAGCAGCTTGGGGACAGCTAACTATGGCTACACCTTC.

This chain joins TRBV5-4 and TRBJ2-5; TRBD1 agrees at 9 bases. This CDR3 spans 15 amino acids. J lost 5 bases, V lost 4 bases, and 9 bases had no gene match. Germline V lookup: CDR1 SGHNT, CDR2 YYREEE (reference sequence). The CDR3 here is CASSRQDRGVETQYF. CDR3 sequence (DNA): TGTGCCAGCAGCCGCCAGGACAGGGGCGTGGAGACCCAGTACTTC.

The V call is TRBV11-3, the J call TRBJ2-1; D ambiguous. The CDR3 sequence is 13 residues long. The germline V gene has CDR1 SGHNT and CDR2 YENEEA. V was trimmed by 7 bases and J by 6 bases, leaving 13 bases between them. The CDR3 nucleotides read TGTGCCAGCACCTCCCCCCCGGGCAATGAGCAGTTCTTC. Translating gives CASTSPPGNEQFF.

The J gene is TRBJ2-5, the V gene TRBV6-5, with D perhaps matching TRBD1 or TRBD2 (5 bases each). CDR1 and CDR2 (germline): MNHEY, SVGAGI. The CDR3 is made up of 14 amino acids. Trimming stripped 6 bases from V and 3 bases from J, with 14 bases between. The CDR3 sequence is CASSRGVWKETQYF. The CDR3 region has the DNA TGTGCCAGCAGCCGGGGCGTGTGGAAAGAGACCCAGTACTTC.